The text below deals with one T cell receptor beta chain. Clones were read by immunoSEQ multiplex PCR, and TCRdb kept only the in-frame ones, dropping some. Found here are around 130,000 clones, 88% of them singletons; the top ten hold 2.5% to 3%. This record belongs to a study of blood T cell repertoires in COVID-19. At the level of the study: Donors in the United States, Italy and Spain gave samples during acute or convalescent COVID-19.

The germline V gene encodes CDR1 MNHEY and CDR2 SMNVEV (reference sequence). The CDR3 is 13 residues long. The V and J ends lost 6 bases and 9 bases, in that order; junction bases with no gene match: 7. The receptor was isolated from a human donor with COVID-19, enrolled during active disease. The donor label of this sample is uncertain. The chain has TRBV27 and TRBJ2-7; 11 bases match TRBD2. Material: peripheral blood. The CDR3 reads CASRPTSGRGQYF. CDR3 sequence (DNA): TGTGCCAGCAGGCCAACTAGCGGGAGAGGGCAGTACTTC.